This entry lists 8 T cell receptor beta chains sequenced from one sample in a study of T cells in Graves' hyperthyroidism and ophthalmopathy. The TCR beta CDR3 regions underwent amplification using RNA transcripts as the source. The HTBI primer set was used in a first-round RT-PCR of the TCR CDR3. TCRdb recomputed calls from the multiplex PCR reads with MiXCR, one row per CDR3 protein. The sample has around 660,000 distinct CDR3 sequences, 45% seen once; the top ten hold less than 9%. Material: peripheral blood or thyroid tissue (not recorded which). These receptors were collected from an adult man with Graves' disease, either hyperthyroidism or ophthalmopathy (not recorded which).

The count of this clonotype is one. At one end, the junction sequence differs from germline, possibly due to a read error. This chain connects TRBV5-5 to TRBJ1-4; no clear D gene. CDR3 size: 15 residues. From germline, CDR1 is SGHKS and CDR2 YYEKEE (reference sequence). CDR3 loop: CSSSLDGQDNEKLFF. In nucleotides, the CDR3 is TGCTCCAGCAGCTTGGATGGGCAGGATAATGAAAAACTGTTTTTT.

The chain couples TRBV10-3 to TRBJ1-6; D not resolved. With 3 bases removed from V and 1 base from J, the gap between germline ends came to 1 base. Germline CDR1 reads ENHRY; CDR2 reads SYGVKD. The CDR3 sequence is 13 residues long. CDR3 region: CAISESYNSPLHF. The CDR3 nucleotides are TGTGCCATCAGTGAATCCTATAATTCACCCCTCCACTTT.

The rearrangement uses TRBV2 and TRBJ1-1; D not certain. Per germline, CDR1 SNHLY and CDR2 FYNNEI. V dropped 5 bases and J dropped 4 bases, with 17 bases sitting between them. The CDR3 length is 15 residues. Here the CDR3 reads CASSYSSAGVTEAFF. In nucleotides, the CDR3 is TGTGCCAGCAGTTACTCGAGTGCCGGGGTCACTGAAGCTTTCTTT.

CDR3 amino acids: CASSTLGARYEQYF. The DNA for the CDR3 is TGTGCCAGCAGTACCCTAGGAGCGCGGTACGAGCAGTACTTC. The chain is built from TRBV25-1 and TRBJ2-7; D gene ambiguous. The CDR3 extends over 14 amino acids. Germline V lookup: CDR1 MGHDK, CDR2 SYGVNS. Between the trimmed V and J ends, which lost 5 bases and 4 bases, there was a span of 15 bases.

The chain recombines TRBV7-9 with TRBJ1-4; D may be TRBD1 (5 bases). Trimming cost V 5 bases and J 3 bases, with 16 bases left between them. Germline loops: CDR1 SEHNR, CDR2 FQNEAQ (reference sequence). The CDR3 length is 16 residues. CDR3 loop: CASSAVRGLANEKLFF. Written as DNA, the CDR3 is TGTGCCAGCAGCGCCGTACGGGGCCTGGCTAATGAAAAACTGTTTTTT.

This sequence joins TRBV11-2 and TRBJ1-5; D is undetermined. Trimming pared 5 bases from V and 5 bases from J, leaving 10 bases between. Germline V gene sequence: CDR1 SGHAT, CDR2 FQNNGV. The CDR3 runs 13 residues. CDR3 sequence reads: CASSQALDQPQHF. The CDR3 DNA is TGTGCCAGCAGCCAAGCCCTGGATCAGCCCCAGCATTTT.

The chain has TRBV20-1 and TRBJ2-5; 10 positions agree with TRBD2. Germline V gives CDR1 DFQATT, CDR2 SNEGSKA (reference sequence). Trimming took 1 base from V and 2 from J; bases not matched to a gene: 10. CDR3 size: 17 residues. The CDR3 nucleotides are TGCAGTGCTAGAGCGGCTAGCGGGGGAGACCTACAAGAGACCCAGTACTTC. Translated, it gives CSARAASGGDLQETQYF.

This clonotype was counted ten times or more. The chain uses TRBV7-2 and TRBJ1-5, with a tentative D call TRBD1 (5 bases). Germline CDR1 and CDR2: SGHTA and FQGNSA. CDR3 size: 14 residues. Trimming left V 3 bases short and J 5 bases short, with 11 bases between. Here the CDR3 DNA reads TGTGCCAGCAGCTTCCCGGGGCGGTATCAGCCCCAGCATTTT. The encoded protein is CASSFPGRYQPQHF.